The T cell receptor beta chain described here comes from a study of T cell responses to AZD1222 COVID-19 vaccine. As for this clone: As yet, its antigen is unknown.

Method: immunoSEQ multiplex PCR; TCRdb's copy keeps in-frame clones and lacks some. The table records around 83,000 clones, approximately 90% of them present only once. V lost 1 base and J lost 9, with 16 bases in between. Looked up from germline, CDR1 is SNHLY and CDR2 is FYNNEI. This CDR3 comprises 15 residues. Pooled together were second doses at about 4 or about 12 weeks. General observations from the study: Spike-spanning, vaccine-associated CD4 TCRs were dominant at 160-218 and 743-854. Repertoires were sampled only after the peak T cell response. The donor group comprised mostly white British people and more females; the analysis possibly underestimated clonal diversity.

Material: peripheral blood, obtained 28 days after the second AZD1222 dose. The J gene is TRBJ1-5, the V gene TRBV2, with a weak D call TRBD1 (6 bases). The TCR sequence derives from an adult who received the AZD1222 COVID-19 vaccine. CDR3 sequence: CASSEGAGAMPPQHF. Written as DNA, the CDR3 is TGTGCCAGCAGTGAAGGCGCAGGGGCAATGCCGCCCCAGCATTTT.